This section outlines one TCR beta chain sequence together with its context. What it binds is not known. The source of the sample is a study of cytomegalovirus exposure and HLA in healthy donors. Study-wide points: The tendency of first-cohort TCR clusters to co-occur in the approximately 120 validation repertoires was identified by a subsequent analysis.

The protocol was immunoSEQ multiplex PCR, while the TCRdb copy is restricted to in-frame clones and leaves out a portion. Found here are a few hundred thousand clones, more than 80% of them singletons; the top ten hold over 0.75%. The CDR3 runs to 13 residues. V was cut by 1 base and J by 3 bases, with 4 bases left in between. Germline CDR1 reads SGHTA; CDR2 reads FQGTGA. Sample: PBMCs. The receptor was derived from a woman aged 18-29 years in good health and CMV-seronegative. V usage is TRBV7-3 and J usage is TRBJ1-5; D gene uncertain. CDR3 in amino acids: CASSLNFNQPQHF. The CDR3 coding sequence is TGTGCCAGCAGCTTAAACTTCAATCAGCCCCAGCATTTT.